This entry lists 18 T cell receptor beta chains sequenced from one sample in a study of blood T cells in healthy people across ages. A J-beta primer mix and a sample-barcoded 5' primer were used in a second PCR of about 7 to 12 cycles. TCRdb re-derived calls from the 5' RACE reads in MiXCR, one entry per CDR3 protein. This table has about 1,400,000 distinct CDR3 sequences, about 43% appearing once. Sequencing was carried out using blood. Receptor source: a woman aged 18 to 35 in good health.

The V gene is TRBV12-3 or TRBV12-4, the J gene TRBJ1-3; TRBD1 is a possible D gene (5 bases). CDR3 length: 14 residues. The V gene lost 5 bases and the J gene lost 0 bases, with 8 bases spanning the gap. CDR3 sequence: CASSVDISGNTIYF. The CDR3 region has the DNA TGTGCCAGCAGTGTGGACATCTCTGGAAACACCATATATTTT.

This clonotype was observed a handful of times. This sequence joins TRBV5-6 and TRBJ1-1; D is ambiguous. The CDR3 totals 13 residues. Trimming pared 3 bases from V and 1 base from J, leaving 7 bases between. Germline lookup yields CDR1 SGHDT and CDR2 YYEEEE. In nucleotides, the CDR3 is TGTGCCAGCAGCTCTTACACGAACACTGAAGCTTTCTTT. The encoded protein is CASSSYTNTEAFF.

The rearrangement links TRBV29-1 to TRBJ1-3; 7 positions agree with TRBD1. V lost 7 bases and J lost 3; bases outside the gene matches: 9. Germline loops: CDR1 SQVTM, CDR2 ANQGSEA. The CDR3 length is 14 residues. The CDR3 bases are TGCAGCGGGGCGAAGGGGACAGATGGAAACACCATATATTTT. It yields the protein CSGAKGTDGNTIYF.

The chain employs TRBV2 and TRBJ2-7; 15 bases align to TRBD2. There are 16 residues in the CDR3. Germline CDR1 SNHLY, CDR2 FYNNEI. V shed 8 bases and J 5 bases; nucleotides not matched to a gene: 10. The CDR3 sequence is CASLGLAGGDLHEQYF. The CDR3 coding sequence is TGTGCCAGCCTCGGACTAGCGGGGGGGGATCTCCACGAGCAGTACTTC.

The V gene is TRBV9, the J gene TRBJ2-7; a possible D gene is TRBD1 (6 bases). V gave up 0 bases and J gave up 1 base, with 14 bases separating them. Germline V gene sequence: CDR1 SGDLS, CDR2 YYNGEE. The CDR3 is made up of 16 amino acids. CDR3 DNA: TGTGCCAGCAGCGTAGATATGGGACACCCATCCTACGAGCAGTACTTC. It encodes CASSVDMGHPSYEQYF.

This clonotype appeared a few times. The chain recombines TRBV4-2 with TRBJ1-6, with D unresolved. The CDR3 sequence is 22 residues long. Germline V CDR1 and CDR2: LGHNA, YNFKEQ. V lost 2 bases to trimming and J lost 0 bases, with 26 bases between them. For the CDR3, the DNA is TGTGCCAGCAGCCAAAGAAGAATAGGGCAAGAAGGCTCTAGCTCCTATAATTCACCCCTCCACTTT. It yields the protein CASSQRRIGQEGSSSYNSPLHF.

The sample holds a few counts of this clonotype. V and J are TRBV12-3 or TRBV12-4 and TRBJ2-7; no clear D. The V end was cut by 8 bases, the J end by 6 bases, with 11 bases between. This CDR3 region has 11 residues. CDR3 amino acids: CASASWGEQYF. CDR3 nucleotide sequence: TGTGCCAGCGCCTCGTGGGGCGAGCAGTACTTC.

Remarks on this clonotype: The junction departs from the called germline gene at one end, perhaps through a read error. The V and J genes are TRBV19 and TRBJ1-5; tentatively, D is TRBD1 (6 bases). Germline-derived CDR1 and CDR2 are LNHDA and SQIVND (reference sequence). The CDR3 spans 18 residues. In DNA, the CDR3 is TGTGCCAGTAGTATCTGGCAGAAGGGGGGTAAGAGCAATCAGCTCCAGCATTTT. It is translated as CASSIWQKGGKSNQLQHF.

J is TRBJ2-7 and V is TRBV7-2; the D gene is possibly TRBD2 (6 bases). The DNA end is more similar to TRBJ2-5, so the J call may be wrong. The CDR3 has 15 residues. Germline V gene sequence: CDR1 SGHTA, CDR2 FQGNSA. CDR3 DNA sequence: TGTGCCAGCAGCTCCGGGACTCTCAGAGGGGAGACCCAGTACTTC. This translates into CASSSGTLRGETQYF.

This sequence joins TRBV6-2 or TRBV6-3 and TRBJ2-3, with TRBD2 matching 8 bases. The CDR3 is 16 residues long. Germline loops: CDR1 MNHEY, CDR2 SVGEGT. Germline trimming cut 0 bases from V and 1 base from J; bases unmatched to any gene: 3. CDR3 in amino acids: CASSYSLTSGTDTQYF. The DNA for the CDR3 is TGTGCCAGCAGTTACTCCCTGACTAGCGGCACAGATACGCAGTATTTT.

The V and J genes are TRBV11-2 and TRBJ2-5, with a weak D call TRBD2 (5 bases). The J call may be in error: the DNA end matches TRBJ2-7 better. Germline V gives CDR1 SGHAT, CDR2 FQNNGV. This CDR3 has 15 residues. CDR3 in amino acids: CASSPYLTDWGEQYF. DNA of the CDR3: TGTGCCAGCAGCCCATATCTTACGGACTGGGGCGAGCAGTACTTC.

CDR3 in amino acids: CASSYSSGRRTDTQYF. The CDR3 region has the DNA TGTGCCAGCAGTTACTCTAGCGGGAGGCGCACAGATACGCAGTATTTT. V and J are TRBV6-5 and TRBJ2-3; TRBD2 matches 10 bases. CDR3 size: 16 residues. From germline, CDR1 is MNHEY and CDR2 SVGAGI. The ends lost 0 bases at V and 1 base at J; junction bases unmatched: 1.

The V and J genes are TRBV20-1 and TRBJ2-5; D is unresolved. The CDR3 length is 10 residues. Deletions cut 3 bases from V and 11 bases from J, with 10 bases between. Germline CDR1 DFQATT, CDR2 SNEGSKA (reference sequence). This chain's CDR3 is CSASDHEQYF. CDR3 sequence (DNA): TGCAGTGCTAGCGACCATGAGCAGTACTTC.

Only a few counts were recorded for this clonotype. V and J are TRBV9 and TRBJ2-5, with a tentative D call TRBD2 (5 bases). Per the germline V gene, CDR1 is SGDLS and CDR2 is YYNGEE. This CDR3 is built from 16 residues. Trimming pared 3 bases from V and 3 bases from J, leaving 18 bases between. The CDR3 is CASSAPTWTAEETQYF. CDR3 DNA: TGTGCCAGCAGCGCACCTACTTGGACTGCCGAAGAGACCCAGTACTTC.

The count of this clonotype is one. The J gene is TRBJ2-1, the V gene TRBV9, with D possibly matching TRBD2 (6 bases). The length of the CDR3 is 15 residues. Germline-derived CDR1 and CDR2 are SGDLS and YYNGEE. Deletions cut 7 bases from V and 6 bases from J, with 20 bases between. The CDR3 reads CASARSGDSTNEQFF. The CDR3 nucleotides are TGTGCCAGCGCTAGGTCCGGGGACTCTACCAATGAGCAGTTCTTC.

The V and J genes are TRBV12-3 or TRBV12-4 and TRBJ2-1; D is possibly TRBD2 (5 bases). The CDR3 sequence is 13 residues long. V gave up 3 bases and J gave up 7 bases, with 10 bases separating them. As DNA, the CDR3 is TGTGCCAGCAGTTTCCGGAGGACGAATGAGCAGTTCTTC. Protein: CASSFRRTNEQFF.

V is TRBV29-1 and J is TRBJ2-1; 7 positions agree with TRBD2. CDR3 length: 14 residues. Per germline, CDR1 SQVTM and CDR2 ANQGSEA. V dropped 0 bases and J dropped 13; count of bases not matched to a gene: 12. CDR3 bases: TGCAGCGTTGAAGATCGTAGGAGGCGGGAGACCCAGTTCTTC. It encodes CSVEDRRRRETQFF.

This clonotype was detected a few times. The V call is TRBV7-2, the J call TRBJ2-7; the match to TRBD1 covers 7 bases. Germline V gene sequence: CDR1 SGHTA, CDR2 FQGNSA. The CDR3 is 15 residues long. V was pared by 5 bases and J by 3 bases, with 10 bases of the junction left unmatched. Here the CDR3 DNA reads TGTGCCAGCAGCCAACACCCGGGACAGAACTACGAGCAGTACTTC. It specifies CASSQHPGQNYEQYF.